Below are 13 T cell receptor beta chains sequenced from a single sample in a study of blood T cell repertoires in COVID-19 (dated by TCRdb to about 2020). The library was made by the immunoSEQ multiplex PCR assay. Held by TCRdb, this immuneACCESS table contains in-frame sequences only and omits some clones. Under half of the omission traces to an unresolved V gene where checked; the cause of the rest is unknown. Present in this sample are fewer than 200,000 clones, 70% to 90% of which were seen just once. Of the sample, about a fifth is held by the ten largest clones. The sequenced sample consisted of peripheral blood. These receptors were taken from a man aged 60-69 years with active or convalescent COVID-19.

The CDR3 is CASSVTGYSYNEQFF. The CDR3 nucleotides read TGTGCCAGCAGCGTTACAGGTTACTCCTACAATGAGCAGTTCTTC. The chain recombines TRBV2 with TRBJ2-1; a possible D gene is TRBD1 (5 bases). This CDR3 is 15 amino acids long. Trimming took off 6 bases at V and 0 bases at J, with 12 bases between the two ends. Looked up from germline, CDR1 is SNHLY and CDR2 is FYNNEI.

The CDR3 nucleotides are TGTGCCATCAGTGGGCAGGACACCGGGGAGCTGTTTTTT. This gives the protein CAISGQDTGELFF. The chain carries TRBV10-3 and TRBJ2-2; no clear D gene. Trimming stripped 4 bases from V and 3 bases from J, with 6 bases between. CDR3 length equals 13 residues. CDR1 ENHRY and CDR2 SYGVKD come from the germline V gene.

The rearrangement uses TRBV5-6 and TRBJ1-6, with TRBD1 as a possible D gene (5 bases). The CDR3 is 14 residues long. CDR1 and CDR2 from the germline V gene are SGHDT and YYEEEE. Trimming took 2 bases from V and 8 from J, leaving 11 bases between them. This CDR3 reads CASSLGRVDSPLHF. The CDR3 DNA follows: TGTGCCAGCAGCTTAGGCAGGGTGGATTCACCCCTCCACTTT. Complete variable domain (other parts from reference TRBV5-6 and TRBJ1-6): DAGVTQSPTHLIKTRGQQVTLRCSPKSGHDTVSWYQQALGQGPQFIFQYYEEEERQRGNFPDRFSGHQFPNYSSELNVNALLLGDSALYLCASSLGRVDSPLHFGNGTRLTVT.

The V call is TRBV19, the J call TRBJ1-5; a possible D gene is TRBD1 (6 bases). The V and J ends lost 3 bases and 6 bases respectively, with 21 bases between them. The CDR3 length is 17 residues. Germline V gene data show CDR1 as LNHDA and CDR2 as SQIVND (reference sequence). The CDR3 reads CASSIDRYSAIVQPQHF. CDR3 in DNA: TGTGCCAGTAGTATCGACAGGTACTCAGCGATCGTTCAGCCCCAGCATTTT.

Note on this clone: A read error may account for a junction end that differs from germline. The V gene is TRBV7-9, the J gene TRBJ2-3; 9 nucleotides align to TRBD1. CDR1 is SEHNR, CDR2 FQNEAQ, per germline (reference sequence). The CDR3 spans 12 residues. CDR3 DNA: TGTGCCAGCAGCGGAGCCGGGACAGGGAAAGATTTT. This encodes CASSGAGTGKDF.

The chain links TRBV6-1 to TRBJ1-2, with a weak D call TRBD1 (6 bases). The CDR3 covers 16 residues. Trimming took 2 bases from V and 8 from J, leaving 21 bases between them. Germline assignment: CDR1 MNHNS and CDR2 SASEGT. CDR3 DNA sequence: TGTGCCAGCAGTGAAAGAAGGGGCAGGGGCGCGGACGGCTACACCTTC. This gives the protein CASSERRGRGADGYTF.

The chain combines TRBV14 with TRBJ2-2; D gene uncertain. CDR3 length equals 17 residues. V was pared by 0 bases and J by 6 bases, with 17 bases between. Per the germline V gene, CDR1 is SGHDN and CDR2 is FVKESK. Written as DNA, the CDR3 is TGTGCCAGCAGCCAAGATGTAACGGTCGGTTGGTCCGGGGAGCTGTTTTTT. This codes for CASSQDVTVGWSGELFF.

The chain combines TRBV30 with TRBJ1-2; no clear D. The CDR3 spans 12 residues. Germline V gives CDR1 GTSNPN, CDR2 SVGIG (reference sequence). The V and J ends lost 0 bases and 1 base respectively, with 3 bases between them. This CDR3 is CAWSVHNYGYTF. As DNA, the CDR3 is TGTGCCTGGAGTGTACATAACTATGGCTACACCTTC.

V gene TRBV5-1 combines with J gene TRBJ2-7; the D gene is possibly TRBD1 (5 bases). Trimming took off 0 bases at V and 3 bases at J, with 13 bases between the two ends. This CDR3 has 15 amino acids. CDR1 is SGHRS and CDR2 is YFSETQ in the germline V gene. Here the CDR3 reads CASSLDQGPIYEQYF. The CDR3, as DNA: TGCGCCAGCAGCTTGGATCAGGGCCCAATCTACGAGCAGTACTTC.

This sequence joins TRBV19 and TRBJ1-6; 8 nucleotides align to TRBD1. Looked up from germline, CDR1 is LNHDA and CDR2 is SQIVND (reference sequence). This CDR3 has 14 residues. Trimming took 3 bases from V and 10 from J; bases not matched to a gene: 5. In nucleotides, the CDR3 is TGTGCCAGTAGTATCGACAGGGGAGGGTCACCCCTCCACTTT. It translates to CASSIDRGGSPLHF. The variable domain in full, with the rest retrieved from reference TRBV19 and TRBJ1-6, is DGGITQSPKYLFRKEGQNVTLSCEQNLNHDAMYWYRQDPGQGLRLIYYSQIVNDFQKGDIAEGYSVSREKKESFPLTVTSAQKNPTAFYLCASSIDRGGSPLHFGNGTRLTVT.

This sequence joins TRBV9 and TRBJ2-7, with 12 bases lining up with TRBD2. V trimming: 3 bases; J trimming: 12 bases; junction bases outside the gene matches: 7. The CDR3 runs to 13 residues. Germline loops: CDR1 SGDLS, CDR2 YYNGEE. The CDR3: CASSAGLAGLRYF. The CDR3 nucleotides are TGTGCCAGCAGCGCGGGACTAGCGGGCCTCCGGTACTTC.

This chain joins TRBV15 and TRBJ2-2; D not resolved. The CDR3 runs to 14 residues. From germline, CDR1 is LNHNV and CDR2 YYDKDF (reference sequence). Deletions cut 0 bases from V and 3 bases from J, with 5 bases between. The CDR3: CATSRDSDTGELFF. CDR3 DNA sequence: TGTGCCACCAGCAGAGATTCCGACACCGGGGAGCTGTTTTTT.

This chain connects TRBV4-1 to TRBJ2-1, with a tentative D call TRBD1 (6 bases). The CDR3 loop spans 15 amino acids. V was trimmed by 4 bases and J by 6 bases, leaving 16 bases between them. Germline CDR1 MGHRA, CDR2 YSYEKL. The CDR3 sequence: CASSPLTGQGNEQFF. In DNA form, the CDR3 reads TGCGCCAGCAGCCCATTAACAGGGCAGGGCAATGAGCAGTTCTTC.